This T cell receptor (beta chain) was recovered during a study of T cells expressing NK-cell markers. Study results and caveats: In a group of about six donors, dominant NKG2C+ clonotypes represented 1.0-7.0% of CD8+ T cells. Where several donors were concerned, these clonotypes also led the CD3+CD56-NKG2C+ fraction.

Worth noting for this clonotype: Its antigen is unidentified.

UMIs accompanied the 5'RACE template switching by which TCR beta cDNA was made. TCRdb re-called the 5' RACE reads, yielding one record per CDR3 amino acid sequence without DNA. Recorded here are about 170,000 distinct CDR3 sequences; the top ten clones represent roughly 21%. This CDR3 has 14 residues. Germline CDR1 SGDLS, CDR2 YYNGEE. The chain has TRBV9 and TRBJ1-6; as DNA is missing, the TRBD1 call by TCRdb cannot be tested. The source is a man aged 18 to 69 in good health. Sequenced input: blood T cells: a sorted CD56 or NKG2C T cell subset, CD4+ or CD8+ T cells, or bulk PBMC T cells (not recorded which). This chain's CDR3 is CASSGGRGDSPLHF. Based on the CDR3 plus reference TRBV9 and TRBJ1-6, the full variable domain is DSGVTQTPKHLITATGQRVTLRCSPRSGDLSVYWYQQSLDQGLQFLIQYYNGEERAKGNILERFSAQQFPDLHSELNLSSLELGDSALYFCASSGGRGDSPLHFGNGTRLTVT.